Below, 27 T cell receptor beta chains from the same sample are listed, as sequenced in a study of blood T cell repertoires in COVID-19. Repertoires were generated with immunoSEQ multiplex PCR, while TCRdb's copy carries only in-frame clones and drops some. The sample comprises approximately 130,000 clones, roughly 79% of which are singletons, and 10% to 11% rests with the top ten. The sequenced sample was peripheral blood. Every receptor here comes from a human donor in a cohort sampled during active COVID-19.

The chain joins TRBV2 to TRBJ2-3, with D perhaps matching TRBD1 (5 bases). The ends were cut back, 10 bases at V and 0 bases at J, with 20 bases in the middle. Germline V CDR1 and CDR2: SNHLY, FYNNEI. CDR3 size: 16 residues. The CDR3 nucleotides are TGTGCCACCAGGGCCCAGGGTGTGTTTAGCACAGATACGCAGTATTTT. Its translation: CATRAQGVFSTDTQYF. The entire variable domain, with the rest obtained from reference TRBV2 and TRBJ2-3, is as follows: EPEVTQTPSHQVTQMGQEVILRCVPISNHLYFYWYRQILGQKVEFLVSFYNNEISEKSEIFDDQFSVERPDGSNFTLKIRSTKLEDSAMYFCATRAQGVFSTDTQYFGPGTRLTVL.

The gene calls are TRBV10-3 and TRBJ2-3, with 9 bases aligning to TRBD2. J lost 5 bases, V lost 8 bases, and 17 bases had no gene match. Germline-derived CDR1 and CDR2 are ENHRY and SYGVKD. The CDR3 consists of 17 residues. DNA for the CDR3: TGTGCCATCTGGGGGCCCGGCGGGGGGGCCGTTGGAGATACGCAGTATTTT. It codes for CAIWGPGGGAVGDTQYF.

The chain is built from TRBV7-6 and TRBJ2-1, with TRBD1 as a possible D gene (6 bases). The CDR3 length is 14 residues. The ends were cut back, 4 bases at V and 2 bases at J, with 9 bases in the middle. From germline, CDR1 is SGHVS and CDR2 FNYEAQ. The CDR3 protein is CASSSDSPYNEQFF. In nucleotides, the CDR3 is TGTGCCAGCAGCTCGGACAGCCCCTACAATGAGCAGTTCTTC.

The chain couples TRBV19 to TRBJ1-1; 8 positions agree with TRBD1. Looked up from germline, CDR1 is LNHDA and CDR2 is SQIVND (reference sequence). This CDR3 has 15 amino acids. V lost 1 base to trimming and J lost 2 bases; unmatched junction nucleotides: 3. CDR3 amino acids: CASSIAGTGNTEAFF. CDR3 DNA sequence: TGTGCCAGTAGTATAGCCGGGACAGGTAACACTGAAGCTTTCTTT.

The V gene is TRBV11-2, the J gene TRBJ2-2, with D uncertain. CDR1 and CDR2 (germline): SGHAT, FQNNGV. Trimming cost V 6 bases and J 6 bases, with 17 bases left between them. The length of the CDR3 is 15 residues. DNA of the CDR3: TGTGCCAGCAGATCCAGACTCCGGATCGCCGGGGAGCTGTTTTTT. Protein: CASRSRLRIAGELFF.

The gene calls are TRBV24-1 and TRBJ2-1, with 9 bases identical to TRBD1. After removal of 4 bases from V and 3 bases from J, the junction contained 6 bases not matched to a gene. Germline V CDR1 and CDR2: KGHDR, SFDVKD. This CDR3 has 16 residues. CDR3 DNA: TGTGCCACCAGTGACTCTGACAGGGGGAGCTACAATGAGCAGTTCTTC. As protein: CATSDSDRGSYNEQFF.

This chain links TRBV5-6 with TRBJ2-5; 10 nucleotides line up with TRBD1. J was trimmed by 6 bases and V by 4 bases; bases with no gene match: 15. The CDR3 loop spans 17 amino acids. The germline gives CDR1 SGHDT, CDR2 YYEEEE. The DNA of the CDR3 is TGTGCCAGCAGCCTACAATCGGGACAGGGGTTTTTAAAGACCCAGTACTTC. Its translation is CASSLQSGQGFLKTQYF.

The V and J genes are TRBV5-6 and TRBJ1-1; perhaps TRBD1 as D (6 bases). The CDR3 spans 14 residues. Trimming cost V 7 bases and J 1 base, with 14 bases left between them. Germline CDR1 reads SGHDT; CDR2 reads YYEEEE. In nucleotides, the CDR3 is TGTGCCAGCGCTCGAAGGGGGTGGAACACTGAAGCTTTCTTT. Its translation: CASARRGWNTEAFF.

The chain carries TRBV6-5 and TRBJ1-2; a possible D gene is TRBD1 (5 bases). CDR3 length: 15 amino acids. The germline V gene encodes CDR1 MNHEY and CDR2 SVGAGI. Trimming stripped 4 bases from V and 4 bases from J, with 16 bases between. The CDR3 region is CASSFASRDFYGYTF. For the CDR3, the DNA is TGTGCCAGCAGTTTCGCATCTAGGGACTTCTATGGCTACACCTTC.

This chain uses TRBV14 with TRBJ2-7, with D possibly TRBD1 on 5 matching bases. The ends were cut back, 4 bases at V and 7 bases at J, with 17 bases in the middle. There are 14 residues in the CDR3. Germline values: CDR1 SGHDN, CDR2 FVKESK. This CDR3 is CASSRYSGNPEQYF. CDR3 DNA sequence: TGTGCCAGCAGCCGTTATTCAGGGAACCCAGAGCAGTACTTC.

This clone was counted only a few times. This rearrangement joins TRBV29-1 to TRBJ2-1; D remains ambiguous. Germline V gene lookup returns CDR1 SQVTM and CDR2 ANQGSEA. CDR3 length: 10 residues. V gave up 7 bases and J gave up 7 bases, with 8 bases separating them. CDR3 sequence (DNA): TGCAGCGCGTCAATGAATGAGCAGTTCTTC. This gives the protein CSASMNEQFF.

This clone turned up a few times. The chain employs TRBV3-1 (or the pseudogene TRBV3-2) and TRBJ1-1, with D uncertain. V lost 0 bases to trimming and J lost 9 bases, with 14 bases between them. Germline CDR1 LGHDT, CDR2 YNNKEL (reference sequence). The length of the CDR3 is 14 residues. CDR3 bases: TGTGCCAGCAGCCAAGATCTGTCGACATTAAAAGCTTTCTTT. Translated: CASSQDLSTLKAFF.

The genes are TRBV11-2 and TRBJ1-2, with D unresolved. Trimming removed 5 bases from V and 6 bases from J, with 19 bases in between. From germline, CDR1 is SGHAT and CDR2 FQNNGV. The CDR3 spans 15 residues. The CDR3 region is CASSHGVETIDGYTF. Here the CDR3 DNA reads TGTGCCAGCAGCCACGGGGTGGAGACTATCGATGGCTACACCTTC.

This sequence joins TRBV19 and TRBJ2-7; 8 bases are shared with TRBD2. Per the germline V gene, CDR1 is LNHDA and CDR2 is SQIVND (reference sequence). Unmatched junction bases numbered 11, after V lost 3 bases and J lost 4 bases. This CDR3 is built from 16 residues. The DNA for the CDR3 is TGTGCCAGTAGTATCGGGTCGGGGGGGGCTCGGTACGAGCAGTACTTC. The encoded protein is CASSIGSGGARYEQYF.

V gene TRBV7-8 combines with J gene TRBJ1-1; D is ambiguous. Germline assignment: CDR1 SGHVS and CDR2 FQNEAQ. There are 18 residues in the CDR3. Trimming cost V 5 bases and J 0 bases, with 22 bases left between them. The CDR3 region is CASSANWESWGMNTEAFF. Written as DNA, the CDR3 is TGTGCCAGCAGCGCCAATTGGGAGAGCTGGGGAATGAACACTGAAGCTTTCTTT. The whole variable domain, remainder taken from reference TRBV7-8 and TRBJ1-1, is GAGVSQSPRYKVAKRGQDVALRCDPISGHVSLFWYQQALGQGPEFLTYFQNEAQLDKSGLPSDRFFAERPEGSVSTLKIQRTQQEDSAVYLCASSANWESWGMNTEAFFGQGTRLTVV.

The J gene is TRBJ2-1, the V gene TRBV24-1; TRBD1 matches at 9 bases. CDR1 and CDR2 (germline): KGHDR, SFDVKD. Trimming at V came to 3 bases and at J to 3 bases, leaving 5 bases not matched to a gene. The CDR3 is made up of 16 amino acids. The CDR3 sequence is CATSDTGTGIYNEQFF. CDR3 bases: TGTGCCACCAGTGATACCGGGACAGGGATCTACAATGAGCAGTTCTTC.

For the CDR3, the DNA is TGTGCCAGCAGCTTCCGGGACAGGGACTATGGCTACACCTTC. Translation gives CASSFRDRDYGYTF. The chain employs TRBV5-5 and TRBJ1-2; 9 bases map to TRBD1. CDR3 length: 14 residues. V shed 2 bases and J 3 bases; nucleotides not matched to a gene: 2. The germline V gene encodes CDR1 SGHKS and CDR2 YYEKEE (reference sequence).

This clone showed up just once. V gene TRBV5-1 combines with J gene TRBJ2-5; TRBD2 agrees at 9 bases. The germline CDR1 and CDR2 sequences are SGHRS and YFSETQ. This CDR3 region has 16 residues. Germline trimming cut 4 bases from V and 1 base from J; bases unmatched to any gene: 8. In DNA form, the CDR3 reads TGCGCCAGCAGCCCTGCGCGGGGGGGACTCCAAGAGACCCAGTACTTC. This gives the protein CASSPARGGLQETQYF.

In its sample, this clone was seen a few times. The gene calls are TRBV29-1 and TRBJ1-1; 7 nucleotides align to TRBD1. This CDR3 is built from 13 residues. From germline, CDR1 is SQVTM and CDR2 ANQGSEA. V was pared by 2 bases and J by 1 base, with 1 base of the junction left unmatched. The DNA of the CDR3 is TGCAGCGTTGAACGACAGGGGAACACTGAAGCTTTCTTT. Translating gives CSVERQGNTEAFF.

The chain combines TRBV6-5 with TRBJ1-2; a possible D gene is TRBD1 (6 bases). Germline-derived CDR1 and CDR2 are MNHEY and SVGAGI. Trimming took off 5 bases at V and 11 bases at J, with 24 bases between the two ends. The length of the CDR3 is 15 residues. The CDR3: CASSPYGQSSVRYTF. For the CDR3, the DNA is TGTGCCAGCAGTCCCTACGGACAGTCCTCTGTGCGTTACACCTTC.

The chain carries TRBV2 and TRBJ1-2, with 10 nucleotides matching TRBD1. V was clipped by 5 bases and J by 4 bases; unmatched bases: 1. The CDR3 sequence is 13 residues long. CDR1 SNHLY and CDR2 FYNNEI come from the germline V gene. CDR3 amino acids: CASSWDRGYGYTF. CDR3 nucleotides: TGTGCCAGCAGTTGGGACAGGGGCTATGGCTACACCTTC.

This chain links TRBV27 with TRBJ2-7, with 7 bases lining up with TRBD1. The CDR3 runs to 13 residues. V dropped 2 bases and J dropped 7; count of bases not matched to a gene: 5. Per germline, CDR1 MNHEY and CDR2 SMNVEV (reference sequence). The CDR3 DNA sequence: TGTGCCAGCAGTTTAGAGACAGGGTTTGAGCAGTACTTC. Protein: CASSLETGFEQYF.

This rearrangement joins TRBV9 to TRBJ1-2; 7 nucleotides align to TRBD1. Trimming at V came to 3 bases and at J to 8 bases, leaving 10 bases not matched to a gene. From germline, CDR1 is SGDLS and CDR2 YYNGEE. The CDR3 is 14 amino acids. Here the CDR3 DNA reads TGTGCCAGCAGCGGAGGGGGCCGGGAGGGAGGCTACACCTTC. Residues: CASSGGGREGGYTF.

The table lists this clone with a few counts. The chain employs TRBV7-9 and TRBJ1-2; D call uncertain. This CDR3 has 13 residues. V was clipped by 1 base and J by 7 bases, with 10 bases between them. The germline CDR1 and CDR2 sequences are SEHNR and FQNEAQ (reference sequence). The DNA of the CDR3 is TGTGCCAGCAGCTTAGATGAGACACTTGGCTACACCTTC. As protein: CASSLDETLGYTF.

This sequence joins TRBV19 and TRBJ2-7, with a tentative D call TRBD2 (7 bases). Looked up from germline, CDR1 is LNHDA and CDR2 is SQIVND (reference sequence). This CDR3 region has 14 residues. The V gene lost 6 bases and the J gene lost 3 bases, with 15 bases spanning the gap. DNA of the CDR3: TGTGCCAGTAGGGATAGGGGGGGCCGCTACGAGCAGTACTTC. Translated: CASRDRGGRYEQYF.

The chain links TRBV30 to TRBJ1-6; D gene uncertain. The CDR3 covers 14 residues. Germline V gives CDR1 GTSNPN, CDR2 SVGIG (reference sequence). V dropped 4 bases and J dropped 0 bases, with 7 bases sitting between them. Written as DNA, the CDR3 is TGTGCCTGGATCCCCCGCTCCTATAATTCACCCCTCCACTTT. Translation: CAWIPRSYNSPLHF.

This CDR3 is CATSDLLGAVDTQYF. The CDR3 DNA sequence: TGTGCCACCAGTGATTTGCTGGGGGCTGTGGATACGCAGTATTTT. The chain recombines TRBV24-1 with TRBJ2-3; D possibly corresponds to TRBD1 (6 bases). V shed 0 bases and J shed 6 bases, with 12 bases lying between them. This CDR3 contains 15 residues. CDR1 is KGHDR, CDR2 SFDVKD, per germline.